This T cell receptor (beta chain) was sequenced for a study of cytomegalovirus exposure and HLA in healthy donors. Overall study results and limits: Later analysis found that TCR beta chains associated with HLA were more clonally expanded than other, equally common chains. Across donors, most TCRs were seen rarely, yet some public ones were widespread. Reportedly, a later analysis found an Asian-associated ancestry cluster had fewer N-insertions than the approximately 600-donor mean.

This PCR relied on a set of 60 Vbeta primers and 13 Jbeta primers. This table comes from immunoSEQ multiplex PCR, and its TCRdb copy is limited to in-frame clones, with some not included. The sample has about 87,000 clones; about 8% are singletons. This clone showed up just a few times. Its specificity is unknown. The CDR3 has 16 residues. The V segment lost 5 bases and the J segment 5 bases; nucleotides outside the gene matches: 6. The germline V gene has CDR1 SGHNT and CDR2 YENEEA. The chain links TRBV11-3 to TRBJ2-1; 13 bases map to TRBD2. Sequencing used PBMCs. This receptor was obtained from a man between 50 and 59 years old in good health and CMV-seronegative. This CDR3 is CASSPLTSGRNNEQFF. In nucleotides, the CDR3 is TGTGCCAGCAGCCCACTGACTAGCGGGAGGAACAATGAGCAGTTCTTC.